The clone carrying this T cell receptor beta chain was found a few times. This may arise from a read error, as a much more abundant clone is one base away. The source material, RNA transcripts, was used to amplify TCR beta CDR3 regions. The HTBI primer set was used in a first-round RT-PCR of the TCR CDR3. TCRdb re-analysed the multiplex PCR reads in MiXCR, keeping a single row per CDR3 protein. The sample contains 370,000 or so distinct CDR3 sequences, 15% to 19% of which appear only once. This entry is derived from a study of T cells in Graves' hyperthyroidism and ophthalmopathy. Per germline, CDR1 PRHDT and CDR2 FYEKMQ (reference sequence). This CDR3 comprises 17 residues. Trimming cost V 2 bases and J 4 bases; bases outside gene matches: 12.

The sequence was collected from a woman between 18 and 30 years old with Graves' hyperthyroidism that later progressed to Graves' ophthalmopathy. The rearrangement uses TRBV13 and TRBJ2-5; 8 nucleotides match TRBD2. Sequenced input: blood. Here the CDR3 reads CASSLLRERELRETQYF. The CDR3 coding sequence is TGTGCCAGCAGCTTATTGAGGGAGCGGGAGCTCCGAGAGACCCAGTACTTC.